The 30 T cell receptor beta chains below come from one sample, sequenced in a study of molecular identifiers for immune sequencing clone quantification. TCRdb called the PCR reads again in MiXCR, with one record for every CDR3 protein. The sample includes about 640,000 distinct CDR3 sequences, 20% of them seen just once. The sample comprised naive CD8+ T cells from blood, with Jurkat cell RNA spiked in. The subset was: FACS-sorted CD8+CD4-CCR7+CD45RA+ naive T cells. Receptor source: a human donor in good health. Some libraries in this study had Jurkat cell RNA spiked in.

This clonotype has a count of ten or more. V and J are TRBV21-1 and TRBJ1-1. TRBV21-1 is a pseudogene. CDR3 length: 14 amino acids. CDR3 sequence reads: CASSKAYIEAEAFF. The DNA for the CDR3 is TGTGCCAGCAGCAAAGCCTACATAGAAGCTGAAGCTTTCTTT.

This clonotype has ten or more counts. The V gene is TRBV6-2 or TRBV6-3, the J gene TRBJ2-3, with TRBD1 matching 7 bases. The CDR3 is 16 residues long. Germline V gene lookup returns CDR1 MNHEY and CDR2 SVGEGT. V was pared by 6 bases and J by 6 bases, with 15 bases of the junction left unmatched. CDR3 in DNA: TGTGCCAGCAGCCGGGGTCCGGGACAGCGTCCGGATACGCAGTATTTT. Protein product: CASSRGPGQRPDTQYF.

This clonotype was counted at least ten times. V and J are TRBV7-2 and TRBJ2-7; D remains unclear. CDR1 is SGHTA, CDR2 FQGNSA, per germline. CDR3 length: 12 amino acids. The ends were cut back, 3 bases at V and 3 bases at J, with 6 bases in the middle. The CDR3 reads CASSFDGYEQYF. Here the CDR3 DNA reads TGTGCCAGCAGCTTCGACGGCTACGAGCAGTACTTC.

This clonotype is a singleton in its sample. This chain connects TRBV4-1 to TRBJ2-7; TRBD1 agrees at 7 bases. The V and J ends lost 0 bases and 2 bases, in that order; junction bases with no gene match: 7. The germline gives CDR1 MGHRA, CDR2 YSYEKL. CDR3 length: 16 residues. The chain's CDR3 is CASSQDLAGGAYEQYF. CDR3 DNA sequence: TGCGCCAGCAGCCAAGATCTGGCAGGGGGAGCCTACGAGCAGTACTTC.

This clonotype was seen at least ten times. As DNA, the CDR3 is TGTGCCAGCAGTCCCCGCCGGTCTAACTATGGCTACACCTTC. Translated, it gives CASSPRRSNYGYTF. The chain carries TRBV28 and TRBJ1-2; D ambiguous. The CDR3 contains 14 residues. Germline V gives CDR1 MDHEN, CDR2 SYDVKM. The V and J ends lost 5 bases and 0 bases respectively, with 10 bases between them.

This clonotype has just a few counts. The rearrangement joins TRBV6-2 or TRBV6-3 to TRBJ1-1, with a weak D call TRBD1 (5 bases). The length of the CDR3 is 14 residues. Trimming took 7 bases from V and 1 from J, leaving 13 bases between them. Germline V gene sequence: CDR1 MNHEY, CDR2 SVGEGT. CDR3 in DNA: TGTGCCAGCACCATCCCGGGGGGGAACACTGAAGCTTTCTTT. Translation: CASTIPGGNTEAFF.

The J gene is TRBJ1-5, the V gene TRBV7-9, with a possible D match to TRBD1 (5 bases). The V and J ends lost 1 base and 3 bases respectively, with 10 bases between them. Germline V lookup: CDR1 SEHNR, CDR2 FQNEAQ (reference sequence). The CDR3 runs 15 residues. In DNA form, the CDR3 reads TGTGCCAGCAGCTTAGGTCGCGGGACCAATCAGCCCCAGCATTTT. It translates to CASSLGRGTNQPQHF.

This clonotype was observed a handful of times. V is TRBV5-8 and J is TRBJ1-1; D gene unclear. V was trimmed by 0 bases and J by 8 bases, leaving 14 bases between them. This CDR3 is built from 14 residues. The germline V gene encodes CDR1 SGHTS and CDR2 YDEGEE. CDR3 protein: CASSLASGWSEAFF. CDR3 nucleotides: TGTGCCAGCAGCTTGGCTTCCGGGTGGTCGGAAGCTTTCTTT.

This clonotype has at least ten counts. CDR3 amino acids: CASRDGHLQETQYF. In nucleotides, the CDR3 is TGTGCCAGCAGGGACGGACACCTCCAAGAGACCCAGTACTTC. The chain couples TRBV2 to TRBJ2-5, with D possibly TRBD1 on 5 matching bases. The germline V gene has CDR1 SNHLY and CDR2 FYNNEI. Trimming removed 6 bases from V and 1 base from J, with 12 bases in between. This CDR3 spans 14 amino acids.

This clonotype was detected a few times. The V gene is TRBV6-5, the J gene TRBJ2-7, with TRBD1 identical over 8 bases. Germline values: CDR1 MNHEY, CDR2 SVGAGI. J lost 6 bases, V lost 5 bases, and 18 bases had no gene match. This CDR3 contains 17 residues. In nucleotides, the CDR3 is TGTGCCAGCAGTCCGATCACGGACTGGCAGGGGGCCTTCGAGCAGTACTTC. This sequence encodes CASSPITDWQGAFEQYF.

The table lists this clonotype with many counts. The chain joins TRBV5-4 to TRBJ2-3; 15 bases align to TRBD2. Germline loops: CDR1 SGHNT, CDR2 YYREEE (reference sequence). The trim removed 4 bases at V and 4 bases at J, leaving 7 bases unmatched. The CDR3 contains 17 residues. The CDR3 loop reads CASSQTGLAGGADTQYF. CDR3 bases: TGTGCCAGCAGCCAGACGGGACTAGCGGGGGGAGCAGATACGCAGTATTTT.

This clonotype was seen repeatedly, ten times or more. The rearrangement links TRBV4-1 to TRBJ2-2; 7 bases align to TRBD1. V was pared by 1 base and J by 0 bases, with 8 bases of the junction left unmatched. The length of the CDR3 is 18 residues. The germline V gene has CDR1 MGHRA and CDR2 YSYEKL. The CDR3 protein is CASSQGGSGTANTGELFF. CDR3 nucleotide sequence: TGCGCCAGCAGCCAAGGTGGGTCCGGGACAGCGAACACCGGGGAGCTGTTTTTT.

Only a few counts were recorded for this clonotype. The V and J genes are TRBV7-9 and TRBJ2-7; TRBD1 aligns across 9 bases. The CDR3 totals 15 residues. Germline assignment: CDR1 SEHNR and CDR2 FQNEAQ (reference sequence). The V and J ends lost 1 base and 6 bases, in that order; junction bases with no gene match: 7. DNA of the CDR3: TGTGCCAGCAGCTTAGAGGCGGGACAGGGAGCCGAGCAGTACTTC. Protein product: CASSLEAGQGAEQYF.

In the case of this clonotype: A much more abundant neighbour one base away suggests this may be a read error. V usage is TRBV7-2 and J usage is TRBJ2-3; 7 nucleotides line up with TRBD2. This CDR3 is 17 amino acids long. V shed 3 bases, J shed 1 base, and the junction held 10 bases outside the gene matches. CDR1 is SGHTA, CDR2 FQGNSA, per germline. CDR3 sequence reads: CASSLVAGVLGTDTQYF. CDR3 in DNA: TGTGCCAGCAGCTTGGTTGCGGGGGTCCTCGGCACAGATACGCAGTATTTT.

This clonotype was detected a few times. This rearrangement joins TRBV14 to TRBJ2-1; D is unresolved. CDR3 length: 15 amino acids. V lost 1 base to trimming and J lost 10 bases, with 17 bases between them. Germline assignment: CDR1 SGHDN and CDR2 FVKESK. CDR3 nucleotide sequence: TGTGCCAGCAGCCAAGGACGTATAAGAGGAGTCGAGCAGTTCTTC. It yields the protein CASSQGRIRGVEQFF.

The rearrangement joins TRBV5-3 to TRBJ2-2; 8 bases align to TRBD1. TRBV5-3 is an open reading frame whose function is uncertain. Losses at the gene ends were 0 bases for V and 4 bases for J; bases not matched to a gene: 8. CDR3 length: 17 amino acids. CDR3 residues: CARSLGSEDRATGELFF. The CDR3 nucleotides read TGTGCCAGAAGCTTGGGGTCTGAGGACAGGGCCACCGGGGAGCTGTTTTTT.

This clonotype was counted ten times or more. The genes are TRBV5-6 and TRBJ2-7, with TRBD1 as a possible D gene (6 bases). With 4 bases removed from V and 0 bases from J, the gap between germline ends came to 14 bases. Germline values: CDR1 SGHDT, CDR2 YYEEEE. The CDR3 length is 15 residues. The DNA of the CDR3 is TGTGCCAGCAGCCGGTGGACAGAGCCCTCCTACGAGCAGTACTTC. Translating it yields CASSRWTEPSYEQYF. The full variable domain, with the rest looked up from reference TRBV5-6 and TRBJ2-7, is DAGVTQSPTHLIKTRGQQVTLRCSPKSGHDTVSWYQQALGQGPQFIFQYYEEEERQRGNFPDRFSGHQFPNYSSELNVNALLLGDSALYLCASSRWTEPSYEQYFGPGTRLTVT.

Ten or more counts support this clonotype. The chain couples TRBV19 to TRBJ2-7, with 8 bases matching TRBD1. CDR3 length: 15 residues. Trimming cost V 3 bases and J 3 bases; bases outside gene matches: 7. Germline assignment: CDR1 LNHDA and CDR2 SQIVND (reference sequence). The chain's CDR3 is CASSIETGVHYEQYF. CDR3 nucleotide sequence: TGTGCCAGTAGTATCGAGACAGGGGTGCACTACGAGCAGTACTTC.

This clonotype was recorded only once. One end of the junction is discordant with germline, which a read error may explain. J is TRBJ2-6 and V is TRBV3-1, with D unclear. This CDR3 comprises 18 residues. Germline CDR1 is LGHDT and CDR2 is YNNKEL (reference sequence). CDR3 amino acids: CASSQGLGYLSEANVLTF. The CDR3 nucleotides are TGTGCCAGCAGCCAAGGGCTGGGCTACCTCTCTGAGGCCAACGTCCTGACTTTC.

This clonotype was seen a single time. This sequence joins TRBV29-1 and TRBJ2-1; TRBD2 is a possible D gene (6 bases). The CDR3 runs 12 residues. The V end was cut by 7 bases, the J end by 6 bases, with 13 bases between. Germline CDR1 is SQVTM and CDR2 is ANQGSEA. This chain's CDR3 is CSEAGSGNEQFF. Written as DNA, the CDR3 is TGCAGCGAAGCGGGCTCGGGCAATGAGCAGTTCTTC.

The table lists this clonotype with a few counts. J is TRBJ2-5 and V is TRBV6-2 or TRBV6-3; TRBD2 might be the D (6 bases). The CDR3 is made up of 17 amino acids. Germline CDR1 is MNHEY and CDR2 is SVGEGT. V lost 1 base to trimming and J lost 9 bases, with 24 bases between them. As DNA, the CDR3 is TGTGCCAGCAGTTACTTGCAACGACTAGACCGGTCGGAGCCCCAGTACTTC. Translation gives CASSYLQRLDRSEPQYF.

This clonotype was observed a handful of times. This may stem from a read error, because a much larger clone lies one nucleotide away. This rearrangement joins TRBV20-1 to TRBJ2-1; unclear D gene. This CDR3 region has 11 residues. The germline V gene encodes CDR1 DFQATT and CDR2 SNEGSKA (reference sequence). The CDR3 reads CSARWGNEQLF. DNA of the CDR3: TGCAGTGCTAGATGGGGAAATGAGCAGCTCTTC.

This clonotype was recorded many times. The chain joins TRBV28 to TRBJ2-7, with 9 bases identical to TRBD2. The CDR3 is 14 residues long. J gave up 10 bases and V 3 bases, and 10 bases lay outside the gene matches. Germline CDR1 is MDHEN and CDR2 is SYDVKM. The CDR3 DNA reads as TGTGCCAGCAGTTTTCCTAGCGGGAACCCGGGACAGTACTTC. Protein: CASSFPSGNPGQYF.

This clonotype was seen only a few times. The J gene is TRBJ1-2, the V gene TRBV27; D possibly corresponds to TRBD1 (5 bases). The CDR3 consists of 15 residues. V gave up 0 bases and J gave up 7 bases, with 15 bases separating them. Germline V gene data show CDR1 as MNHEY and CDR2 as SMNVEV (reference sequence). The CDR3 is CASSLSFGGAGGYTF. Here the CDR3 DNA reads TGTGCCAGCAGTTTATCGTTTGGAGGGGCGGGTGGCTACACCTTC.

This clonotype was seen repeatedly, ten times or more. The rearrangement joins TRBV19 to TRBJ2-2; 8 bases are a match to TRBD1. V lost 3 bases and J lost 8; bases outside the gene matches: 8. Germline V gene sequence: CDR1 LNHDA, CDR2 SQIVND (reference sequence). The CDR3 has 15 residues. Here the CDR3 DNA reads TGTGCCAGTAGTATTGGTGACAGGGGCATAGGGGAGCTGTTTTTT. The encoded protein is CASSIGDRGIGELFF.

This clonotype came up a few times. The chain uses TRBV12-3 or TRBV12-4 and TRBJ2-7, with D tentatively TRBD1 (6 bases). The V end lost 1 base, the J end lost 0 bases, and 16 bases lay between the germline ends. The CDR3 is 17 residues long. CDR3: CASSLEKVGQSSYEQYF. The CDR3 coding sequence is TGTGCCAGCAGTTTAGAAAAGGTCGGACAGAGCTCCTACGAGCAGTACTTC.

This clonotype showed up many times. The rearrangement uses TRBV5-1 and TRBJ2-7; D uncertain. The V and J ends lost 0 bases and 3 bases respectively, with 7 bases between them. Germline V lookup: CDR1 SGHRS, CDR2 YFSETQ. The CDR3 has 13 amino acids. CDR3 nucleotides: TGCGCCAGCAGCTTGGAGTTAAACTACGAGCAGTACTTC. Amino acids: CASSLELNYEQYF. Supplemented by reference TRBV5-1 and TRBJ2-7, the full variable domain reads KAGVTQTPRYLIKTRGQQVTLSCSPISGHRSVSWYQQTPGQGLQFLFEYFSETQRNKGNFPGRFSGRQFSNSRSEMNVSTLELGDSALYLCASSLELNYEQYFGPGTRLTVT.

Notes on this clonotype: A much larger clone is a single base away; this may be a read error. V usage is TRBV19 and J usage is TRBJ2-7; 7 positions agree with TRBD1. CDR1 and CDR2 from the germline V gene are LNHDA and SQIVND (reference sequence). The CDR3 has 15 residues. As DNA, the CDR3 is TGTACCAGTAGTAGCGCGGGCCAGGGGGCCTACGAGCAGTACTTC. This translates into CTSSSAGQGAYEQYF.

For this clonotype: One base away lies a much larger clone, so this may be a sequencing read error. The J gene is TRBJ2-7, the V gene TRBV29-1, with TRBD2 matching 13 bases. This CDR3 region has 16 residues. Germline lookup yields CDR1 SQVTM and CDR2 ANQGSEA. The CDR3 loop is CSARGTSGKKFYEQHF. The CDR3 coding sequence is TGCAGCGCCCGTGGGACTAGCGGGAAAAAGTTCTACGAGCAGCACTTC.

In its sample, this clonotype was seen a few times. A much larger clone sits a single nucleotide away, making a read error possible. CDR3 protein: CASSFRRGGQPQHF. In nucleotides, the CDR3 is TGTGCCAGCAGCTTCCGACGGGGCGGTCAGCCCCAGCATTTT. The chain carries TRBV5-6 and TRBJ1-5; perhaps TRBD1 as D (5 bases). V was pared by 2 bases and J by 6 bases, with 12 bases between. CDR1 and CDR2 (germline): SGHDT, YYEEEE. The CDR3 sequence is 14 residues long.